These 20 T cell receptor beta chains originate from one sample sequenced in a study of T cell repertoires in cytomegalovirus infection. TCRdb re-called the reads through MiXCR, storing one row per CDR3 protein. This sample yields fewer than 250,000 distinct CDR3 sequences, of which more than 9% are seen a single time; under 2% belongs to the top ten. What was sequenced was PBMCs. The receptor source for this set is a human donor in good health (CMV status not recorded). Some clones in this sample may be carry-over from other donors' samples.

This clonotype was found many times. This chain joins TRBV28 and TRBJ1-3; tentative D call: TRBD1 (6 bases). CDR1 and CDR2 from the germline V gene are MDHEN and SYDVKM. V lost 5 bases and J 0 bases, leaving 17 bases between the germline ends. The length of the CDR3 is 17 residues. CDR3 sequence: CASSVPPDSSSGNTIYF. CDR3 coding DNA: TGTGCCAGCAGTGTCCCCCCGGACAGCAGCTCTGGAAACACCATATATTTT.

This clonotype was counted ten times or more. The chain is built from TRBV7-2 and TRBJ1-5; 10 nucleotides line up with TRBD1. Germline loops: CDR1 SGHTA, CDR2 FQGNSA. The CDR3 loop spans 15 amino acids. J gave up 5 bases and V 0 bases, and 1 base lay outside the gene matches. This chain's CDR3 is CASSLAGQGYQPQHF. CDR3 nucleotides: TGTGCCAGCAGCTTAGCGGGACAGGGGTATCAGCCCCAGCATTTT.

This clonotype appeared many times. The rearrangement uses TRBV7-9 and TRBJ2-3; D remains unclear. The CDR3 runs 15 residues. V gave up 5 bases and J gave up 4 bases, with 16 bases separating them. CDR1 and CDR2 (germline): SEHNR, FQNEAQ (reference sequence). The CDR3 coding sequence is TGTGCCAGCAGCCTCCAGCGAAACCATGCAGATACGCAGTATTTT. Its protein is CASSLQRNHADTQYF. Combining the CDR3 with reference TRBV7-9 and TRBJ2-3 gives the whole variable domain DTGVSQNPRHKITKRGQNVTFRCDPISEHNRLYWYRQTLGQGPEFLTYFQNEAQLEKSRLLSDRFSAERPKGSFSTLEIQRTEQGDSAMYLCASSLQRNHADTQYFGPGTRLTVL.

J is TRBJ2-7 and V is TRBV20-1, with a tentative D call TRBD1 (6 bases). The CDR3 covers 15 residues. Germline V CDR1 and CDR2: DFQATT, SNEGSKA (reference sequence). The V end lost 0 bases, the J end lost 2 bases, and 14 bases lay between the germline ends. CDR3 bases: TGCAGTGCTAGAGAACCCGACAGGTACCCCTACGAGCAGTACTTC. It yields the protein CSAREPDRYPYEQYF.

This clonotype was observed many times. The chain links TRBV5-1 to TRBJ2-1, with 7 bases matching TRBD2. This CDR3 has 16 residues. Germline-derived CDR1 and CDR2 are SGHRS and YFSETQ. V trimming: 4 bases; J trimming: 1 base; junction bases outside the gene matches: 8. The CDR3 sequence is CASSPAAGESYNEQFF. CDR3 DNA sequence: TGCGCCAGCAGCCCCGCGGCGGGGGAATCCTACAATGAGCAGTTCTTC.

V usage is TRBV30 and J usage is TRBJ2-7; 11 bases map to TRBD1. The CDR3 spans 16 residues. The ends lost 5 bases at V and 4 bases at J; junction bases unmatched: 13. Germline loops: CDR1 GTSNPN, CDR2 SVGIG (reference sequence). DNA of the CDR3: TGTGCCTGGTGGGACAGGGGGAGTGCCCTCGTTTACGAGCAGTACTTC. This gives the protein CAWWDRGSALVYEQYF.

This clonotype was seen a few times. The V and J genes are TRBV12-3 or TRBV12-4 and TRBJ1-6, with a weak D call TRBD1 (6 bases). V lost 6 bases and J 7 bases, leaving 13 bases between the germline ends. The CDR3 has 14 amino acids. The CDR3 here is CASRPGHQNSPLHF. The CDR3 DNA reads as TGTGCCAGCAGGCCGGGACACCAGAATTCACCCCTCCACTTT.

This clonotype has ten or more counts. This rearrangement joins TRBV7-2 to TRBJ1-4; 7 bases agree with TRBD1. The V gene end was trimmed by 6 bases and the J gene end by 6 bases; junction bases not matched to a gene: 10. CDR1 and CDR2 from the germline V gene are SGHTA and FQGNSA. The CDR3 loop spans 15 amino acids. This CDR3 is CASSPDRASYEKLFF. The CDR3 nucleotides are TGTGCCAGCAGTCCTGACAGGGCGTCTTATGAAAAACTGTTTTTT.

This clonotype was detected a few times. The chain is built from TRBV6-1 and TRBJ2-2; D unresolved. This CDR3 is 15 amino acids long. Looked up from germline, CDR1 is MNHNS and CDR2 is SASEGT. V lost 8 bases, J lost 1 base, and 14 bases lay in between. CDR3 sequence reads: CASPIGDWNTGELFF. The CDR3 coding sequence is TGTGCCAGCCCGATAGGCGACTGGAACACCGGGGAGCTGTTTTTT.

This clonotype was counted between two and nine times. V gene TRBV6-5 combines with J gene TRBJ1-1; 7 bases align to TRBD1. The junction had 6 bases not matched to a gene; V was cut back by 4 bases and J by 4 bases. This CDR3 is 14 amino acids long. Germline V CDR1 and CDR2: MNHEY, SVGAGI. This CDR3 is CASSSQGRGTEAFF. As DNA, the CDR3 is TGTGCCAGCAGTTCACAGGGGAGGGGCACTGAAGCTTTCTTT.

This clonotype was seen repeatedly, ten times or more. This sequence joins TRBV5-6 and TRBJ2-5; D could derive from TRBD1 or TRBD2 (6 bases each). This CDR3 spans 15 amino acids. CDR1 is SGHDT and CDR2 is YYEEEE in the germline V gene. V lost 1 base, J lost 7 bases, and 17 bases lay in between. CDR3: CASSLYGGLDVTQYF. Written as DNA, the CDR3 is TGTGCCAGCAGCTTGTACGGGGGCCTTGATGTGACCCAGTACTTC. The full variable domain, with the rest looked up from reference TRBV5-6 and TRBJ2-5, is DAGVTQSPTHLIKTRGQQVTLRCSPKSGHDTVSWYQQALGQGPQFIFQYYEEEERQRGNFPDRFSGHQFPNYSSELNVNALLLGDSALYLCASSLYGGLDVTQYFGPGTRLLVL.

This clonotype has ten or more counts. The CDR3 sequence is CASSLDSHQETQYF. CDR3 sequence (DNA): TGTGCCAGCAGCCTCGACAGCCACCAAGAGACCCAGTACTTC. The chain carries TRBV6-2 or TRBV6-3 and TRBJ2-5; tentatively, D is TRBD1 (5 bases). CDR1 and CDR2 (germline): MNHEY, SVGEGT. Between the trimmed V and J ends, which lost 6 bases and 0 bases, there was a span of 11 bases. This CDR3 has 14 residues.

The V and J genes are TRBV28 and TRBJ1-6; possibly TRBD1 for D (5 bases). The germline V and J ends were trimmed by 3 bases and 7 bases, with 10 bases remaining between them. The CDR3 has 14 residues. CDR1 MDHEN and CDR2 SYDVKM come from the germline V gene. DNA of the CDR3: TGTGCCAGCAGTTTGGGGCAAAGGAATTCACCCCTCCACTTT. Protein: CASSLGQRNSPLHF. Drawing the rest from reference TRBV28 and TRBJ1-6, the complete variable domain is DVKVTQSSRYLVKRTGEKVFLECVQDMDHENMFWYRQDPGLGLRLIYFSYDVKMKEKGDIPEGYSVSREKKERFSLILESASTNQTSMYLCASSLGQRNSPLHFGNGTRLTVT.

This clonotype occurred a few times. V usage is TRBV6-1 and J usage is TRBJ2-1, with D maybe TRBD2 (6 bases). CDR1 MNHNS and CDR2 SASEGT come from the germline V gene. Trimming stripped 4 bases from V and 9 bases from J, with 13 bases between. This CDR3 spans 13 amino acids. CDR3 nucleotides: TGTGCCAGCAGTGTCTCGGGGGTTGGTGAGCAGTTCTTC. Its protein is CASSVSGVGEQFF.

This clonotype was recorded many times. This chain joins TRBV28 and TRBJ1-2; 7 nucleotides line up with TRBD1. Germline V gene data show CDR1 as MDHEN and CDR2 as SYDVKM. V dropped 7 bases and J dropped 4; count of bases not matched to a gene: 6. This CDR3 contains 13 residues. CDR3 DNA sequence: TGTGCCAGCATCGCCGACAGGGTCTATGGCTACACCTTC. Amino acids: CASIADRVYGYTF.

The chain is built from TRBV5-1 and TRBJ2-1, with D uncertain. The CDR3 loop spans 13 amino acids. Between the trimmed V and J ends, which lost 6 bases and 9 bases, there was a span of 16 bases. Germline V gene data show CDR1 as SGHRS and CDR2 as YFSETQ. The CDR3 is CASNPDSVGEQFF. The CDR3 bases are TGCGCCAGCAACCCCGACTCAGTTGGTGAGCAGTTCTTC.

This clonotype occurred many times. This chain links TRBV7-2 with TRBJ2-6; TRBD1 might be the D (6 bases). V lost 3 bases to trimming and J lost 2 bases, with 8 bases between them. From germline, CDR1 is SGHTA and CDR2 FQGNSA. CDR3 length equals 15 residues. The DNA of the CDR3 is TGTGCCAGCAGCTTTAACAGGGCTGGGGCCAACGTCCTGACTTTC. It is translated as CASSFNRAGANVLTF.

V gene TRBV23-1 combines with J gene TRBJ1-5; TRBD1 might be the D (5 bases). TRBV23-1 is an ORF, with its function uncertain. CDR3 length: 15 amino acids. V shed 2 bases and J shed 4 bases, with 12 bases lying between them. The chain's CDR3 is CASSQEGARNQPQHF. In nucleotides, the CDR3 is TGCGCCAGCAGTCAAGAAGGGGCGAGAAATCAGCCCCAGCATTTT.

CDR3 sequence: CASSQVQAGEPNEQFF. The CDR3, as DNA: TGTGCCAGCAGCCAAGTTCAAGCGGGAGAGCCAAATGAGCAGTTCTTC. J is TRBJ2-1 and V is TRBV3-1; 8 nucleotides agree with TRBD2. The CDR3 totals 16 residues. Unmatched junction bases numbered 9, after V lost 1 base and J lost 7 bases. CDR1 is LGHDT and CDR2 is YNNKEL in the germline V gene (reference sequence).

The sample holds many counts of this clonotype. V usage is TRBV12-3 or TRBV12-4 and J usage is TRBJ1-2; tentatively, D is TRBD1 (5 bases). This CDR3 has 15 residues. Between the trimmed V and J ends, which lost 3 bases and 4 bases, there was a span of 15 bases. The CDR3 DNA reads TGTGCCAGCAGTTTGGGGGAGGGGTGGATCTATGGCTACACCTTC. It is translated as CASSLGEGWIYGYTF.